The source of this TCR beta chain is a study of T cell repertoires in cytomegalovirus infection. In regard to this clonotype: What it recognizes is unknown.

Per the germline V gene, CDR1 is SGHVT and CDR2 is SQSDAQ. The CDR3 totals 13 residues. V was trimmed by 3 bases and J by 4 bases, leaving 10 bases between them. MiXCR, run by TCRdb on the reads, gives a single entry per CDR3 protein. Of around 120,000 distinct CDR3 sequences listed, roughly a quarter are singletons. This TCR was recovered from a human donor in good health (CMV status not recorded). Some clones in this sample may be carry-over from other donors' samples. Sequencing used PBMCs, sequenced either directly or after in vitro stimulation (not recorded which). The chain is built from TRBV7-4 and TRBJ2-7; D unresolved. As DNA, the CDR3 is TGTGCCAGCAGCTTGCCTCCGGGTTACGAGCAGTACGTC. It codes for CASSLPPGYEQYV.